The 14 T cell receptor beta chains given below trace back to one sample, sequenced in a study of blood T cell repertoires in COVID-19. TCRdb keeps only in-frame clones here, not all; method: immunoSEQ multiplex PCR. In the table there are some 520,000 clones, approximately 89% of which are singletons. The sequenced material came from peripheral blood. These receptor sequences come from a man younger than 35 with COVID-19, enrolled during active disease.

The chain has TRBV5-1 and TRBJ1-2, with 7 bases lining up with TRBD1. The CDR3 runs to 16 residues. Germline lookup yields CDR1 SGHRS and CDR2 YFSETQ. V gave up 0 bases and J gave up 4 bases; unmatched junction bases: 9. As DNA, the CDR3 is TGCGCCAGCAGCTTGGCCTCCGGACAGGTAGTCTATGGCTACACCTTC. This encodes CASSLASGQVVYGYTF.

The genes are TRBV5-4 and TRBJ2-7, with 13 bases lining up with TRBD2. The CDR3 length is 15 residues. The V and J ends lost 2 bases and 5 bases, in that order; junction bases with no gene match: 4. CDR1 is SGHNT and CDR2 is YYREEE in the germline V gene (reference sequence). CDR3 in amino acids: CASSFRTSGRDEQYF. CDR3 nucleotide sequence: TGTGCCAGCAGCTTTAGGACTAGCGGGAGAGACGAGCAGTACTTC.

The chain joins TRBV5-1 to TRBJ1-2, with 9 positions matching TRBD1. CDR3 length equals 17 residues. V trimming: 0 bases; J trimming: 4 bases; junction bases outside the gene matches: 10. Germline assignment: CDR1 SGHRS and CDR2 YFSETQ. CDR3 bases: TGCGCCAGCAGCTTGGGGACGGGACAGGGTAGGGTCTATGGCTACACCTTC. Its translation is CASSLGTGQGRVYGYTF.

This chain joins TRBV6-5 and TRBJ2-7; possibly TRBD2 for D (5 bases). Per germline, CDR1 MNHEY and CDR2 SVGAGI. The length of the CDR3 is 12 residues. V was shortened by 6 bases and J by 4 bases, with 10 bases between the two germline ends. The CDR3 here is CASRDYAYEQYF. In DNA, the CDR3 is TGTGCCAGCAGAGACTACGCTTACGAGCAGTACTTC.

This clone was picked up a small number of times. Other nucleotide sequences in the sample specify the same CDR3. The chain combines TRBV6-5 with TRBJ1-2; TRBD1 is a possible D gene (5 bases). V lost 2 bases, J lost 3 bases, and 7 bases lay in between. The CDR3 covers 13 residues. CDR1 is MNHEY, CDR2 SVGAGI, per germline. The CDR3 spells CASSYEGDYGYTF. CDR3 sequence (DNA): TGTGCCAGCAGTTACGAAGGGGACTATGGCTACACCTTC.

The chain employs TRBV15 and TRBJ1-1; 9 bases match TRBD1. Germline V gene data show CDR1 as LNHNV and CDR2 as YYDKDF (reference sequence). V lost 1 base, J lost 5 bases, and 8 bases stayed unmatched. The CDR3 has 16 amino acids. DNA of the CDR3: TGTGCCACCAGCAGAGTTAGGACAGGGGTCGGGACTGAAGCTTTCTTT. Amino acid sequence: CATSRVRTGVGTEAFF.

This rearrangement joins TRBV4-1 to TRBJ2-6; D is unclear. Trimming left V 1 base short and J 0 bases short, with 7 bases between. CDR1 is MGHRA, CDR2 YSYEKL, per germline. The CDR3 has 16 amino acids. The DNA for the CDR3 is TGCGCCAGCAGCCAAGCCCCAGTCTCTGGGGCCAACGTCCTGACTTTC. It is translated as CASSQAPVSGANVLTF.

The gene calls are TRBV27 and TRBJ2-2, with a tentative D call TRBD2 (6 bases). The CDR3 loop spans 16 amino acids. V dropped 1 base and J dropped 0 bases, with 9 bases sitting between them. Germline CDR1 MNHEY, CDR2 SMNVEV (reference sequence). For the CDR3, the DNA is TGTGCCAGCAGTTTATGGTGGGGGGCGAACACCGGGGAGCTGTTTTTT. It specifies CASSLWWGANTGELFF.

The chain employs TRBV18 and TRBJ2-7; D uncertain. The CDR3 is 13 residues long. The germline gives CDR1 KGHSH, CDR2 LQKENI. Deletions cut 3 bases from V and 6 bases from J, with 12 bases between. The CDR3 reads CASSPETYTEQYF. In nucleotides, the CDR3 is TGTGCCAGCTCACCGGAGACTTATACCGAGCAGTACTTC.

The V call is TRBV5-5, the J call TRBJ1-4; a weak D match, TRBD1 (5 bases). The CDR3 runs to 14 residues. The ends were cut back, 4 bases at V and 3 bases at J, with 10 bases in the middle. Germline-derived CDR1 and CDR2 are SGHKS and YYEKEE (reference sequence). The DNA for the CDR3 is TGTGCCAGCAGCAAGGGGTGGGCTAATGAAAAACTGTTTTTT. Translated: CASSKGWANEKLFF.

This clone was found a few times. This chain links TRBV15 with TRBJ1-2, with D possibly matching TRBD1 (5 bases). Germline V lookup: CDR1 LNHNV, CDR2 YYDKDF (reference sequence). CDR3 size: 15 residues. The germline V and J ends were trimmed by 5 bases and 5 bases, with 18 bases remaining between them. CDR3 sequence reads: CATSSTRDGYYGYTF. In nucleotides, the CDR3 is TGTGCCACCAGCTCCACGCGGGACGGTTATTATGGCTACACCTTC.

This clone came up a few times. This chain joins TRBV7-9 and TRBJ2-7; possibly TRBD2 for D (7 bases). The CDR3 has 13 amino acids. Germline V gives CDR1 SEHNR, CDR2 FQNEAQ (reference sequence). V was shortened by 5 bases and J by 7 bases, with 15 bases between the two germline ends. The CDR3 DNA reads as TGTGCCAGCAGCCCGACCGGGGGGCTAGAGCAGTACTTC. It codes for CASSPTGGLEQYF. The complete variable domain, with remaining parts taken from reference TRBV7-9 and TRBJ2-7, reads DTGVSQNPRHKITKRGQNVTFRCDPISEHNRLYWYRQTLGQGPEFLTYFQNEAQLEKSRLLSDRFSAERPKGSFSTLEIQRTEQGDSAMYLCASSPTGGLEQYFGPGTRLTVT.

This chain joins TRBV5-6 and TRBJ2-1; TRBD2 matches 12 bases. The germline CDR1 and CDR2 sequences are SGHDT and YYEEEE. J lost 10 bases, V lost 4 bases, and 9 bases had no gene match. The CDR3 contains 15 residues. The CDR3 DNA reads TGTGCCAGCAGCCGTCGACTAGCGGGAGCAAGGGAGCAGTTCTTC. Translated, it gives CASSRRLAGAREQFF.

The chain links TRBV7-9 to TRBJ2-2; 11 bases are a match to TRBD1. The CDR3 runs to 16 residues. With 3 bases clipped from V and 3 bases from J, the junction kept 3 bases outside the gene matches. CDR1 and CDR2 from the germline V gene are SEHNR and FQNEAQ (reference sequence). In nucleotides, the CDR3 is TGTGCCAGCAGCTTTCCGGGACAGGGGGACACCGGGGAGCTGTTTTTT. This encodes CASSFPGQGDTGELFF. The variable domain in full, with the rest retrieved from reference TRBV7-9 and TRBJ2-2, is DTGVSQNPRHKITKRGQNVTFRCDPISEHNRLYWYRQTLGQGPEFLTYFQNEAQLEKSRLLSDRFSAERPKGSFSTLEIQRTEQGDSAMYLCASSFPGQGDTGELFFGEGSRLTVL.